The 5 T cell receptor beta chains presented below share a single source sample, sequenced in a study of cytomegalovirus exposure and HLA in healthy donors. Sequenced by immunoSEQ multiplex PCR; TCRdb stores in-frame clones only, minus some. This repertoire shows tens of thousands of clones, about 97% found once; its top ten account for around 1.6%. Source material: PBMCs. The source of these receptors is a woman aged 18 to 35 in good health and CMV-seropositive.

The J gene is TRBJ2-5, the V gene TRBV28; tentatively, D is TRBD1 (5 bases). The germline CDR1 and CDR2 sequences are MDHEN and SYDVKM. The V end lost 8 bases, the J end lost 5 bases, and 12 bases lay between the germline ends. CDR3 size: 12 residues. CDR3 in DNA: TGTGCCAGCGCCCCCCGACAGGAGACCCAGTACTTC. It codes for CASAPRQETQYF.

This clone was counted a single time. The rearrangement joins TRBV15 to TRBJ2-7, with 13 bases fitting TRBD2. The V gene end was trimmed by 3 bases and the J gene end by 3 bases; junction bases not matched to a gene: 2. Per germline, CDR1 LNHNV and CDR2 YYDKDF (reference sequence). The CDR3 loop spans 15 amino acids. The CDR3 sequence: CATSSRLAGGYEQYF. In DNA, the CDR3 is TGTGCCACCAGCAGCCGACTAGCGGGGGGCTACGAGCAGTACTTC.

V is TRBV11-3 and J is TRBJ2-4; D possibly corresponds to TRBD2 (5 bases). V was trimmed by 4 bases and J by 9 bases, leaving 13 bases between them. The length of the CDR3 is 13 residues. The germline gives CDR1 SGHNT, CDR2 YENEEA. The CDR3 nucleotides are TGTGCCAGCAGCTCCGGACCTGGGAGCATTCAGTACTTC. Amino acids: CASSSGPGSIQYF.

The rearrangement joins TRBV6-6 to TRBJ2-1, with 10 bases lining up with TRBD2. This CDR3 is 14 amino acids long. V was pared by 8 bases and J by 3 bases, with 4 bases of the junction left unmatched. CDR1 MNHNY and CDR2 SVGAGI come from the germline V gene (reference sequence). The DNA for the CDR3 is TGTGCCAGCTTAGCGGGAGGAGGCTACAATGAGCAGTTCTTC. This codes for CASLAGGGYNEQFF.

The rearrangement joins TRBV7-9 to TRBJ1-2; D gene uncertain. Trimming took 2 bases from V and 4 from J, leaving 8 bases between them. The V gene's germline CDR1 is SEHNR and CDR2 FQNEAQ (reference sequence). The length of the CDR3 is 13 residues. CDR3 loop: CASSLPQAYGYTF. The DNA of the CDR3 is TGTGCCAGCAGCTTACCCCAGGCCTATGGCTACACCTTC.